The clone carrying this T cell receptor beta chain was seen more than once but under ten times. The antigen is unknown. The sample is drawn from a study of post-analysis software for immune sequencing data. Study at large: Relapsing-remitting, secondary progressive and progressive-relapsing multiple sclerosis were all included among the disease courses.

Findings and limits, study-wide: About 5 TRBV segments (TRBV5-6, TRBV5-1 and TRBV20-1 among them) occurred more frequently in patients than in controls. Compared against controls, patients with multiple sclerosis displayed significantly lower normalized Chao1 diversity.

The CDR3 totals 13 residues. Trimming at V came to 7 bases and at J to 8 bases, leaving 8 bases not matched to a gene. Prepared libraries of TCR beta cDNA carried unique molecular identifiers. The yield from approximately 1 to 10 million T cells was roughly 0.5 million cDNA molecules in total. TCRdb reprocessed the PCR reads via MiXCR and lists one record per CDR3 protein. The top ten clones hold approximately 4.4% of a sample with around 770,000 distinct CDR3 sequences, 46% of them seen once. This receptor was obtained from a girl aged 10 to 17 with multiple sclerosis. The source material was blood. The chain links TRBV12-3 or TRBV12-4 to TRBJ1-2; 9 bases agree with TRBD1. In nucleotides, the CDR3 is TGTGCCAGCACCCTGGGACAGGGAAGGGGCTACACCTTC. This codes for CASTLGQGRGYTF.